The clone carrying this T cell receptor beta chain appeared a few times. TCRdb ran MiXCR on the 5' RACE reads and lists one entry per CDR3 protein. This sample has 50,000 to 55,000 distinct CDR3 sequences, with about 15% found just once. Germline assignment: CDR1 LNHDA and CDR2 SQIVND (reference sequence). The CDR3 length is 15 residues. Trimming stripped 7 bases from V and 0 bases from J, with 12 bases between. This specimen comes from a study of T cells of healthy individuals. The receptor was derived from a human donor in good health. The chain employs TRBV19 and TRBJ2-2; TRBD2 might be the D (6 bases). The CDR3 region has the DNA TGTGCCAGTACCTTCGGGGGATCGAACACCGGGGAGCTGTTTTTT. Amino acid sequence: CASTFGGSNTGELFF.